This TCR beta chain was recovered during a study of CXCR3-negative and CXCR3-positive naive CD8 T cells. Study-level points and caveats: TRB CDR3s of CXCR3-positive naive cells were more hydrophobic than those of CXCR3-negative naive cells. TCR interaction strength was inferred from TRB CDR3 physicochemistry, as CD5 matched across naive subsets. Similarly elevated diversity marked both naive subsets, with memory CD8+ cells showing far lower diversity. CXCR3 levels fell partly with cryopreservation; most assays relied on fresh PBMCs. For naive cells, CXCR3-negative and CXCR3-positive subsets had similar TRBV-TRBJ usage; for memory cells, usage differed.

Concerning this clonotype itself: Antigen unknown.

Researchers prepared the TRB cDNA libraries using 5' RACE with UMI labels. TCRdb re-called the 5' RACE reads; one entry per CDR3 protein, DNA not given. The sample table includes about 57,000 distinct CDR3 sequences. Germline V lookup: CDR1 MDHEN, CDR2 SYDVKM. The CDR3 loop spans 14 amino acids. The TCR comes from a human donor in good health. Some clones in this sample may be carry-over from other donors' samples. The chain recombines TRBV28 with TRBJ1-2. What was sequenced was naive CXCR3+ CD8+ T cells from blood. Subset defined: CD45RO-CCR7+CD27+CD95- naive CD8+ T cells expressing CXCR3 (TNR3+). CDR3 sequence: CASSLSVTPYGYTF.